Shown below are 26 T cell receptor beta chains from a single sample sequenced in a study of regulatory T cells in long-lasting Graves disease. Time point reported: newly diagnosed GD, antithyroid drugs for less than 3 months. Preparation of the TCR library used RNA extracted from PBMCs. Library construction for TCR beta used iRepertoire HTBI primers and Arm-PCR of CDR3 regions. Via MiXCR, TCRdb re-called the multiplex PCR reads, giving one row per CDR3 protein. The sample contains a few hundred thousand distinct CDR3 sequences, 18% of which appear only once. Material: peripheral blood mononuclear cells (PBMCs), obtained at new diagnosis, from a patient treated with antithyroid drugs. All receptors come from a female donor with Graves disease.

This clonotype was seen repeatedly, ten times or more. J is TRBJ2-7 and V is TRBV6-2 or TRBV6-3; D gene uncertain. CDR1 and CDR2 from the germline V gene are MNHEY and SVGEGT. V lost 3 bases to trimming and J lost 6 bases, with 12 bases between them. This CDR3 has 13 amino acids. CDR3 amino acids: CASSYVGGFEQYF. The CDR3 coding sequence is TGTGCCAGCAGTTATGTAGGTGGATTCGAGCAGTACTTC.

This chain joins TRBV6-2 or TRBV6-3 and TRBJ2-2; a possible D gene is TRBD1 (5 bases). V was cut by 10 bases and J by 5 bases, with 20 bases left in between. The CDR3 covers 15 residues. Per germline, CDR1 MNHEY and CDR2 SVGEGT. The CDR3 nucleotides read TGTGCCACCGTCCGGGCAGGGCCGGATACCGGGGAGCTGTTTTTT. Translating gives CATVRAGPDTGELFF.

This clonotype was observed at least ten times. This chain joins TRBV5-5 and TRBJ2-1, with D perhaps matching TRBD1 or TRBD2 (6 bases each). The germline V and J ends were trimmed by 2 bases and 8 bases, with 23 bases remaining between them. Germline V lookup: CDR1 SGHKS, CDR2 YYEKEE (reference sequence). The CDR3 has 17 amino acids. CDR3 nucleotides: TGTGCCAGCAGCTTAGGGTTCCCCGGGACAAGGGGGGATGAGCAGTTCTTC. This gives the protein CASSLGFPGTRGDEQFF.

This clonotype was seen repeatedly, ten times or more. This rearrangement joins TRBV6-5 to TRBJ2-5; 7 bases line up with TRBD2. Trimming took 2 bases from V and 5 from J; bases not matched to a gene: 8. Germline loops: CDR1 MNHEY, CDR2 SVGAGI. The CDR3 is made up of 15 amino acids. The CDR3 bases are TGTGCCAGCAGTTACACGGGAGGTGAGGTGGAGACCCAGTACTTC. Protein product: CASSYTGGEVETQYF.

The chain uses TRBV7-2 and TRBJ2-3; TRBD1 matches 10 bases. The V gene's germline CDR1 is SGHTA and CDR2 FQGNSA. Trimming at V came to 5 bases and at J to 8 bases, leaving 13 bases not matched to a gene. CDR3 length: 16 residues. The DNA of the CDR3 is TGTGCCAGCAGCCAAGCTGGGACAGGGGAGTTAGGTACGCAGTATTTT. This codes for CASSQAGTGELGTQYF.

At least ten counts were recorded for this clonotype. The chain joins TRBV20-1 to TRBJ2-3; D gene ambiguous. From germline, CDR1 is DFQATT and CDR2 SNEGSKA (reference sequence). The CDR3 sequence is 12 residues long. CDR3 amino acids: CSADKSADTQYF. Written as DNA, the CDR3 is TGCAGCGCGGATAAGTCAGCAGATACGCAGTATTTT.

The chain recombines TRBV5-5 with TRBJ2-7; D unclear. Trimming shortened V by 0 bases and J by 0 bases, and 10 bases separated the two germline ends. The CDR3 runs 15 residues. Germline CDR1 reads SGHKS; CDR2 reads YYEKEE (reference sequence). The CDR3: CASSLEGFVSYEQYF. As DNA, the CDR3 is TGTGCCAGCAGCTTGGAAGGATTTGTCTCCTACGAGCAGTACTTC.

This clonotype was seen a few times. The chain has TRBV4-1 and TRBJ2-2; D is perhaps TRBD1 (5 bases). V dropped 3 bases and J dropped 3 bases, with 11 bases sitting between them. The germline gives CDR1 MGHRA, CDR2 YSYEKL. This CDR3 is built from 15 residues. The chain's CDR3 is CASSHQSGYTGELFF. In DNA form, the CDR3 reads TGCGCCAGCAGCCATCAGTCAGGGTACACCGGGGAGCTGTTTTTT.

On this clonotype itself: Given the absence of the conserved phenylalanine or tryptophan at the CDR3 end, a read error is likely. It is unclear where the CDR3 begins or ends on the DNA, so no DNA is shown, and the CDR3 is as TCRdb lists it. The chain joins TRBV2 to TRBJ1-2; no DNA check was done on the table's D call, TRBD1. Both ends counted, the CDR3 spans 13 residues. In germline, CDR1 is SNHLY, CDR2 FYNNEI. This CDR3 reads CASRNRVVDGYIL.

This clonotype has at least ten counts. The rearrangement links TRBV7-9 to TRBJ1-2, with D hard to call. The germline V gene has CDR1 SEHNR and CDR2 FQNEAQ (reference sequence). The length of the CDR3 is 13 residues. Trimming removed 1 base at V and 6 bases at J, with 9 bases between. This CDR3 is CASSLGAGNGYTF. The CDR3 DNA follows: TGTGCCAGCAGCTTAGGGGCGGGTAATGGCTACACCTTC.

This clonotype was detected a few times. CDR3 sequence: CASSLIFDRDTDTQYF. The CDR3 DNA follows: TGCGCCAGCAGCTTGATCTTCGACAGAGACACAGATACGCAGTATTTT. The chain recombines TRBV5-1 with TRBJ2-3; possible D gene TRBD1, 5 bases. V lost 1 base to trimming and J lost 2 bases, with 14 bases between them. Germline V gene lookup returns CDR1 SGHRS and CDR2 YFSETQ. This CDR3 is built from 16 residues.

The chain is built from TRBV28 and TRBJ2-4; 7 nucleotides match TRBD2. Germline V gene data show CDR1 as MDHEN and CDR2 as SYDVKM. This CDR3 comprises 13 residues. The V segment lost 3 bases and the J segment 9 bases; nucleotides outside the gene matches: 5. Written as DNA, the CDR3 is TGTGCCAGCAGTTTTCTTACGGGGGGCATTCAGTACTTC. Residues: CASSFLTGGIQYF. The variable domain in full, with the rest retrieved from reference TRBV28 and TRBJ2-4, is DVKVTQSSRYLVKRTGEKVFLECVQDMDHENMFWYRQDPGLGLRLIYFSYDVKMKEKGDIPEGYSVSREKKERFSLILESASTNQTSMYLCASSFLTGGIQYFGAGTRLSVL.

This clonotype showed up many times. The rearrangement links TRBV6-2 or TRBV6-3 to TRBJ2-5; D is possibly TRBD2 (6 bases). Trimming removed 2 bases from V and 2 bases from J, with 12 bases in between. CDR1 MNHEY and CDR2 SVGEGT come from the germline V gene. The CDR3 is 15 residues long. Written as DNA, the CDR3 is TGTGCCAGCAGTTACGGGGGACGGGGGCAAGAGACCCAGTACTTC. Amino acid sequence: CASSYGGRGQETQYF.

This clonotype occurred many times. The chain uses TRBV20-1 and TRBJ2-1; 11 bases match TRBD2. With 0 bases clipped from V and 9 bases from J, the junction kept 7 bases outside the gene matches. CDR1 DFQATT and CDR2 SNEGSKA come from the germline V gene (reference sequence). The CDR3 totals 15 residues. CDR3 sequence reads: CSAREVLAGGGEQFF. CDR3 in DNA: TGCAGTGCTAGAGAGGTGCTAGCGGGAGGCGGTGAGCAGTTCTTC.

This clonotype was detected many times. The chain couples TRBV7-2 to TRBJ1-1; the D gene is possibly TRBD1 (6 bases). The CDR3 has 13 residues. Trimming cost V 7 bases and J 5 bases, with 14 bases left between them. Germline-derived CDR1 and CDR2 are SGHTA and FQGNSA. The CDR3, as DNA: TGTGCCAGCACCTCGACAGGTACTACTGAAGCTTTCTTT. Amino acids: CASTSTGTTEAFF.

Many counts were recorded for this clonotype. The chain combines TRBV6-2 or TRBV6-3 with TRBJ2-5; D perhaps matches TRBD1 (5 bases). The germline V and J ends were trimmed by 6 bases and 2 bases, with 19 bases remaining between them. The germline gives CDR1 MNHEY, CDR2 SVGEGT. CDR3 length: 16 residues. The CDR3 region has the DNA TGTGCCAGCAGCTCTTTTTCTACAGGCCCACAAGAGACCCAGTACTTC. Its translation: CASSSFSTGPQETQYF.

This clonotype was seen ten or more times. The chain employs TRBV28 and TRBJ1-4, with no clear D. The CDR3 has 11 amino acids. Germline CDR1 MDHEN, CDR2 SYDVKM. Trimming cost V 6 bases and J 10 bases, with 9 bases left between them. CDR3 coding DNA: TGTGCCAGCAGCCTCTGGGGAAAACTGTTTTTT. Translation: CASSLWGKLFF.

At least ten counts were recorded for this clonotype. The chain is built from TRBV18 and TRBJ2-1, with D possibly being TRBD2 (6 bases). Germline values: CDR1 KGHSH, CDR2 LQKENI. The CDR3 contains 15 residues. Between the trimmed V and J ends, which lost 6 bases and 6 bases, there was a span of 18 bases. The CDR3 here is CASSRSGLGINEQFF. DNA of the CDR3: TGTGCCAGCTCTCGGAGCGGGCTAGGCATCAATGAGCAGTTCTTC. The whole variable domain, remainder taken from reference TRBV18 and TRBJ2-1, is NAGVMQNPRHLVRRRGQEARLRCSPMKGHSHVYWYRQLPEEGLKFMVYLQKENIIDESGMPKERFSAEFPKEGPSILRIQQVVRGDSAAYFCASSRSGLGINEQFFGPGTRLTVL.

There are many counts of this clonotype. The V and J genes are TRBV29-1 and TRBJ2-1; 10 nucleotides agree with TRBD2. The CDR3 covers 15 residues. Germline trimming cut 3 bases from V and 6 bases from J; bases unmatched to any gene: 8. The germline CDR1 and CDR2 sequences are SQVTM and ANQGSEA. The CDR3 DNA sequence: TGCAGCGTTGATGGGAGTCTAGCGGGAGCCAATGAGCAGTTCTTC. Translation: CSVDGSLAGANEQFF.

In DNA, the CDR3 is TGTGCCAGTAGTATTCTCAGGGGGGTTGGGGGGGCCCAGCATTTT. Residues: CASSILRGVGGAQHF. The gene calls are TRBV19 and TRBJ1-5, with TRBD1 identical over 7 bases. V gave up 3 bases and J gave up 11 bases; unmatched junction bases: 13. Germline CDR1 is LNHDA and CDR2 is SQIVND (reference sequence). This CDR3 region has 15 residues.

Details on this clonotype: A clone one base away is much larger, so this may be a read error. This chain joins TRBV5-1 and TRBJ1-2; D is perhaps TRBD1 (5 bases). Per germline, CDR1 SGHRS and CDR2 YFSETQ. The CDR3 totals 14 residues. The CDR3: CASSSGTGIYGYAF. The CDR3 region has the DNA TGCGCCAGCAGCTCGGGGACGGGAATCTATGGCTACGCCTTC.

This clonotype was seen many times. The chain couples TRBV15 to TRBJ2-2; 8 bases are shared with TRBD2. The CDR3 length is 17 residues. CDR1 is LNHNV, CDR2 YYDKDF, per germline (reference sequence). J gave up 3 bases and V 1 base, and 7 bases lay outside the gene matches. In DNA, the CDR3 is TGTGCCACCAGCAGAGCGGGAGCGGGAGAGGACACCGGGGAGCTGTTTTTT. Translated: CATSRAGAGEDTGELFF.

The chain combines TRBV19 with TRBJ2-4; 10 bases are a match to TRBD1. Germline V lookup: CDR1 LNHDA, CDR2 SQIVND (reference sequence). V lost 9 bases to trimming and J lost 9 bases; unmatched junction nucleotides: 11. The CDR3 covers 14 residues. CDR3 DNA sequence: TGTGCCAGCCGCTCCGGGACAGGGGCGGGCATTCAGTACTTC. This encodes CASRSGTGAGIQYF.

This clonotype was recorded at least ten times. This chain connects TRBV6-1 to TRBJ2-2; the match to TRBD1 covers 8 bases. The CDR3 is 19 amino acids. V lost 7 bases, J lost 2 bases, and 18 bases stayed unmatched. Germline V gene sequence: CDR1 MNHNS, CDR2 SASEGT. The CDR3 bases are TGTGCCAGCAACCGCGATTCCAGGGGGCCCGCCTTCAACACCGGGGAGCTGTTTTTT. Encoded protein: CASNRDSRGPAFNTGELFF.

This clonotype was detected many times. This CDR3 reads CASSLASGGLNQETQYF. The DNA for the CDR3 is TGCGCCAGCAGCTTGGCCAGTGGGGGACTGAACCAAGAGACCCAGTACTTC. The chain is built from TRBV5-1 and TRBJ2-5; D is perhaps TRBD2 (6 bases). Germline V gene data show CDR1 as SGHRS and CDR2 as YFSETQ. The CDR3 spans 17 residues. V was clipped by 0 bases and J by 0 bases, with 15 bases between them.

This sequence joins TRBV10-2 and TRBJ2-3; 9 nucleotides agree with TRBD2. The CDR3 length is 16 residues. Trimming at V came to 3 bases and at J to 2 bases, leaving 6 bases not matched to a gene. Germline values: CDR1 WSHSY, CDR2 SAAADI. This CDR3 reads CASSDNSGSSTDTQYF. Written as DNA, the CDR3 is TGCGCCAGCAGTGACAATAGCGGGAGCTCCACAGATACGCAGTATTTT.